This TCR beta chain was sequenced for a study of CD8+CD57+ T cells in acquired aplastic anemia. Study at large: Quantities of DNA derived from sorted CD4+ and CD8+ cells averaged 3.2 ug.

TCR beta VDJ combinations and CDR3 sequences were profiled from genomic DNA. Using its own MiXCR run on the reads, TCRdb lists one record per CDR3 protein. The sample has under 350,000 distinct CDR3 sequences, roughly 61% seen once. Trimming removed 2 bases from V and 3 bases from J; junction bases left unmatched: 14. The CDR3 covers 18 residues. Germline V CDR1 and CDR2: WNHNN, SYGVQD (reference sequence). CD8+CD57+ cell expansion had been shown by flow cytometry in patients chosen for sequencing. The diagnosis in all patients was severe acquired aplastic anemia. The material sequenced was sorted CD4+, CD8+, or CD8+CD57+ T cells (not recorded which) from PBMCs. The receptor was isolated from a human donor with aplastic anemia. The J gene is TRBJ2-7, the V gene TRBV10-1; 9 positions match TRBD1. For the CDR3, the DNA is TGCGCCAGCAGTGAGAAGGGTAAAGGGACAGGGTCTTTCTACGAGCAGTACTTC. Protein: CASSEKGKGTGSFYEQYF.